One sample yielded the 9 T cell receptor beta chains listed below, sequenced in a study of blood T cell repertoires in COVID-19 (dated by TCRdb to 2020 to 2021). Libraries were built with the immunoSEQ multiplex PCR assay. Held by TCRdb, this immuneACCESS table contains in-frame sequences only and omits some clones. Under half of the omission traces to an unresolved V gene where checked; the cause of the rest is unknown. Within this sample are roughly 260,000 clones, with roughly three quarters of them counted one time only. Of the sample, 4% is held by the ten largest clones. Sequencing used peripheral blood. The origin of the receptors is a middle-aged woman with active or convalescent COVID-19.

This sequence joins TRBV14 and TRBJ1-6; D is ambiguous. The CDR3 is 12 amino acids. The V end lost 3 bases, the J end lost 10 bases, and 7 bases lay between the germline ends. Germline assignment: CDR1 SGHDN and CDR2 FVKESK. Here the CDR3 reads CASSHTGSPLHF. CDR3 DNA: TGTGCCAGCAGCCATACCGGGTCACCCCTCCACTTT. Full variable domain (rest looked up from reference TRBV14 and TRBJ1-6): EAGVTQFPSHSVIEKGQTVTLRCDPISGHDNLYWYRRVMGKEIKFLLHFVKESKQDESGMPNNRFLAERTGGTYSTLKVQPAELEDSGVYFCASSHTGSPLHFGNGTRLTVT.

The chain uses TRBV2 and TRBJ2-1, with TRBD2 matching 11 bases. Trimming cost V 6 bases and J 6 bases; bases outside gene matches: 7. Germline assignment: CDR1 SNHLY and CDR2 FYNNEI. This CDR3 has 15 residues. The CDR3 here is CASSYRSGGANEQFF. The CDR3 nucleotides read TGTGCCAGCAGCTACCGTAGCGGGGGGGCCAATGAGCAGTTCTTC.

V and J are TRBV10-2 and TRBJ1-1; no definite D call. CDR1 and CDR2 (germline): WSHSY, SAAADI. Trimming took off 10 bases at V and 3 bases at J, with 12 bases between the two ends. This CDR3 is 12 amino acids long. The CDR3 DNA follows: TGCGCCACACTAGGAGCCTACACTGAAGCTTTCTTT. As protein: CATLGAYTEAFF.

On this clone: Other DNA sequences in the same sample also yield this CDR3. The genes are TRBV11-3 and TRBJ2-3, with 7 bases that match TRBD2. CDR1 and CDR2 (germline): SGHNT, YENEEA. The J segment lost 2 bases and the V segment lost 1 base, leaving 3 bases of the junction unmatched. The CDR3 covers 15 residues. CDR3 coding DNA: TGTGCCAGCAGCTTAGGCCTAGCGGCCACAGATACGCAGTATTTT. Amino acids: CASSLGLAATDTQYF.

The rearrangement links TRBV6-5 to TRBJ1-6; 9 nucleotides align to TRBD1. The junction had 9 bases not matched to a gene; V was cut back by 2 bases and J by 10 bases. Germline CDR1 reads MNHEY; CDR2 reads SVGAGI. CDR3 length equals 16 residues. CDR3 DNA sequence: TGTGCCAGCAGTTACGAGGACAGGGGATTTGGATCACCCCTCCACTTT. Translated: CASSYEDRGFGSPLHF.

The chain couples TRBV24-1 to TRBJ2-3; 14 nucleotides align to TRBD2. The CDR3 contains 15 residues. V trimming: 10 bases; J trimming: 2 bases; junction bases outside the gene matches: 4. From germline, CDR1 is KGHDR and CDR2 SFDVKD. CDR3 coding DNA: TGTGCCACGGGACTAGCGGGAGCCACCACAGATACGCAGTATTTT. Translating it yields CATGLAGATTDTQYF.

This rearrangement joins TRBV10-1 to TRBJ2-5; possible D gene TRBD1, 6 bases. The germline V gene has CDR1 WNHNN and CDR2 SYGVQD (reference sequence). The CDR3 has 17 residues. With 4 bases removed from V and 1 base from J, the gap between germline ends came to 19 bases. CDR3 amino acids: CASSGPVPGVFQETQYF. CDR3 DNA sequence: TGCGCCAGCAGTGGACCCGTGCCAGGGGTTTTCCAAGAGACCCAGTACTTC.

This clone was detected a few times. The sample contains more than one DNA sequence encoding this CDR3. The chain is built from TRBV5-6 and TRBJ2-7; D not certain. The CDR3 has 13 amino acids. Trimming removed 1 base from V and 0 bases from J, with 5 bases in between. Germline V gene sequence: CDR1 SGHDT, CDR2 YYEEEE. DNA for the CDR3: TGTGCCAGCAGCTTGAAGAGCTCCTACGAGCAGTACTTC. This encodes CASSLKSSYEQYF.

The V call is TRBV3-1 (or the pseudogene TRBV3-2), the J call TRBJ2-7; D gene ambiguous. The CDR3 loop spans 12 amino acids. Germline CDR1 LGHDT, CDR2 YNNKEL (reference sequence). The V and J ends lost 4 bases and 5 bases respectively, with 9 bases between them. CDR3 loop: CASSRPPDEQYF. Here the CDR3 DNA reads TGTGCCAGCAGCCGTCCCCCCGACGAGCAGTACTTC.